This is a list of T cell receptor beta chains from one sample in a study of blood T cell repertoires in COVID-19. Libraries were prepared by immunoSEQ multiplex PCR; TCRdb keeps only in-frame clonotypes and omits some of them. Of 80,000 to 100,000 clones listed, over 70% are singletons. Material: peripheral blood. The receptors here all came from a man in his 70s with acute or convalescent COVID-19. The CDR3 runs from the conserved cysteine through the conserved F or W. The D gene is left open where the match is weak. The listing skips clone size in some rows; elsewhere it reads once, few, many or a size class.

size: .
J: TRBJ2-7
D: .
V: TRBV7-8
DNA: TGTGCCAGCAGCGACGGACGGAGGAAACCCTACGAGCAGTACTTC
CDR3: CASSDGRRKPYEQYF

size: .
J: TRBJ2-3
D: TRBD2
V: TRBV10-3
DNA: TGTGCCATCAGTGCTCGACTAGCGGGAGGGACAGATACGCAGTATTTT
CDR3: CAISARLAGGTDTQYF

size: few
J: TRBJ2-7
D: TRBD1
V: TRBV19
DNA: TGTGCCAGTAGTGGGGCCGGGACAGGGAACGGCGAGCAGTACTTC
CDR3: CASSGAGTGNGEQYF

size: few
J: TRBJ2-2
D: .
V: TRBV11-3
DNA: TGTGCCAGCAGTCAGGGTGCGGGGGAGCTGTTTTTT
CDR3: CASSQGAGELFF

size: .
J: TRBJ2-7
D: .
V: TRBV21-1
DNA: TGTGCCAGCAGCAAAGCTGAACTAGCGGGAGGTCACGATCTCTACGAGCAGTACTTC
CDR3: CASSKAELAGGHDLYEQYF

size: few
J: TRBJ1-1
D: TRBD1
V: TRBV5-4
DNA: TGTGCCAGCAGTTCTTCTTTGACAGGGTTGACTGAAGCTTTCTTT
CDR3: CASSSSLTGLTEAFF

size: large
J: TRBJ2-7
D: .
V: TRBV27
DNA: TGTGCCAGCAGTTTCAGCCAAGCGGGCTACGAGCAGTACTTC
CDR3: CASSFSQAGYEQYF

size: .
J: TRBJ1-2
D: TRBD1
V: TRBV29-1
DNA: TGCAGCGCTCAGACAGGGTCTCTTGGCTACACCTTC
CDR3: CSAQTGSLGYTF

size: .
J: TRBJ2-3
D: TRBD1
V: TRBV6-5
DNA: TGTGCCAGCTTGCCGGGACAGGGGTTTGGGGCGCAGTATTTT
CDR3: CASLPGQGFGAQYF

size: once
J: TRBJ1-5
D: .
V: TRBV5-8
DNA: TGTGCCAGCAGCTTGGCAGATAGCAATCAGCCCCAGCATTTT
CDR3: CASSLADSNQPQHF

size: .
J: TRBJ2-2
D: .
V: TRBV28
DNA: TGTGCCAGCAGTTTAGGGGGCGCGACCGGGGAGCTGTTTTTT
CDR3: CASSLGGATGELFF

size: once
J: TRBJ2-1
D: .
V: TRBV5-1
DNA: TGCGCCAGCAGTGGGGGGACTCCTAACCGCAATGAGCAGTTCTTC
CDR3: CASSGGTPNRNEQFF

size: once
J: TRBJ2-1
D: TRBD2
V: TRBV6-4
DNA: TGTGCCAGCAGTAAATATAGCGGGAGGGGAGACAATGAGCAGTTCTTC
CDR3: CASSKYSGRGDNEQFF

size: .
J: TRBJ2-7
D: TRBD1
V: TRBV5-5
DNA: TGTGCCAGCAGCGGGCTACAGGGGTCCTCCTACGAGCAGTACTTC
CDR3: CASSGLQGSSYEQYF

size: .
J: TRBJ2-2
D: .
V: TRBV5-1
DNA: TGCGCCAGCAGCTTGAAAACCGGTTCGAACACCGGGGAGCTGTTTTTT
CDR3: CASSLKTGSNTGELFF

size: .
J: TRBJ1-2
D: TRBD1
V: TRBV12-3/TRBV12-4
DNA: TGTGCCAGCCTAGCAACAGGGGGCTCTGGCTACACCTTC
CDR3: CASLATGGSGYTF

size: .
J: TRBJ2-1
D: TRBD2
V: TRBV18
DNA: TGTGCCAGCTCACCCCCCGGGACTAGACGGGAGCAGTTCTTC
CDR3: CASSPPGTRREQFF

size: .
J: TRBJ1-2
D: .
V: TRBV12-3/TRBV12-4
DNA: TGTGCCAGCAGTTTAGGGACGGGGGATGGCTACACCTTC
CDR3: CASSLGTGDGYTF

size: .
J: TRBJ2-2
D: .
V: TRBV9
DNA: TGTGCCAGCAGCGCGGACACAACGAACACCGGGGAGCTGTTTTTT
CDR3: CASSADTTNTGELFF

size: few
J: TRBJ2-1
D: .
V: TRBV7-2
DNA: TGTGCCAGCAGCCTGCGACTAGTCTCAGGCAATGAGCAGTTCTTC
CDR3: CASSLRLVSGNEQFF

size: .
J: TRBJ2-3
D: TRBD2
V: TRBV5-1
DNA: TGCGCCAGCCGACCGACTAGCGGGAGAGGAGATACGCAGTATTTT
CDR3: CASRPTSGRGDTQYF

size: .
J: TRBJ2-7
D: .
V: TRBV11-3
DNA: TGTGCCAGCAGCTTAGATTCCGACGGGTACGAGCAGTACTTC
CDR3: CASSLDSDGYEQYF

size: many
J: TRBJ2-7
D: TRBD2
V: TRBV10-3
DNA: TGTGCCATCAGTGAGTCGGGTGCGGGACTAGCGGGAGTTTACGAGCAGTACTTC
CDR3: CAISESGAGLAGVYEQYF

size: .
J: TRBJ1-5
D: .
V: TRBV7-2
DNA: TGTGCCAGCAGCTTAGGCACTCGGGAAAATCAGCCCCAGCATTTT
CDR3: CASSLGTRENQPQHF

size: .
J: TRBJ2-1
D: .
V: TRBV6-4
DNA: TGTGCCAGCAGTGACCCGAGGAAGACGAGATACAATGAGCAGTTCTTC
CDR3: CASSDPRKTRYNEQFF

size: .
J: TRBJ2-3
D: TRBD1
V: TRBV5-8
DNA: TGTGCCAGCAGCGATAGACAGGGGTTAAGCACAGATACGCAGTATTTT
CDR3: CASSDRQGLSTDTQYF

size: .
J: TRBJ1-3
D: .
V: TRBV28
DNA: TGTGCCAGCTTTTCGCCGGGACAAGGAAACGGCGAAAACACCATATATTTT
CDR3: CASFSPGQGNGENTIYF

size: .
J: TRBJ2-2
D: TRBD2
V: TRBV28
DNA: TGTGCCAGCAGTTTAGGGACAGGGACTAGCGGGAGAGGTTCCGGGGAGCTGTTTTTT
CDR3: CASSLGTGTSGRGSGELFF

size: .
J: TRBJ2-1
D: TRBD1
V: TRBV6-4
DNA: TGTGCCAGCAGCCCGGACAGGGTGAATGGGGAGCAGTTCTTC
CDR3: CASSPDRVNGEQFF

size: .
J: TRBJ1-3
D: .
V: TRBV19
DNA: TGTGCCAGTAGTATTCGGGACTCCGGAAACACCATATATTTT
CDR3: CASSIRDSGNTIYF

size: .
J: TRBJ1-4
D: TRBD1
V: TRBV7-6
DNA: TGTGCCAGCAGTCGGGACAGGGGAAACGAAAAACTGTTTTTT
CDR3: CASSRDRGNEKLFF

size: .
J: TRBJ2-7
D: TRBD1
V: TRBV7-8
DNA: TGTGCCAGCAGCTCACGGACAGGGAGCTACGAGCAGTACTTC
CDR3: CASSSRTGSYEQYF

size: .
J: TRBJ1-5
D: .
V: TRBV10-3
DNA: TGTGCCATCAGGCAGGGATTGGGCAATCAGCCCCAGCATTTT
CDR3: CAIRQGLGNQPQHF

size: .
J: TRBJ1-1
D: TRBD1
V: TRBV29-1
DNA: TGCAGCGGGACCCGACAGGGTACAGCTGAAGCTTTCTTT
CDR3: CSGTRQGTAEAFF

size: .
J: TRBJ1-4
D: .
V: TRBV5-4
DNA: TGTGCCAGCAGCTTGGCCGTCGGGGCTAATGAAAAACTGTTTTTT
CDR3: CASSLAVGANEKLFF

size: once
J: TRBJ2-4
D: .
V: TRBV29-1
DNA: TGCAGCGTTGGAAGGGGGCGGGACAAAAACATTCAGTACTTC
CDR3: CSVGRGRDKNIQYF

size: .
J: TRBJ2-7
D: .
V: TRBV7-8
DNA: TGTGCCAGCAGCTTCTCGACGGACAGCTCCTACGAGCAGTACTTC
CDR3: CASSFSTDSSYEQYF